This TCR beta chain derives from a study of CD8 T cells in Susac syndrome. An amount of RNA that ranged from roughly 0.5 to 1 ug was reverse transcribed with random hexamers. Across 54 Vbeta and 13 Jbeta, immunoSEQ multiplex PCR amplified TCR beta CDR3. Via MiXCR, TCRdb re-called the immunoSEQ multiplex PCR reads, giving one row per CDR3 protein. This table holds 150,000 to 160,000 distinct CDR3 sequences, nearly 97% found once. Negative isolation yielded the CD8+ and CD4+ T cells, while FACS enriched the TEMRA cells. Sequenced material: CD8+ T cells from PBMCs. The origin of this receptor is a human donor with multiple sclerosis.

CDR3 nucleotides: TGTGCCAGCAGCCCTAGGACAGCGATCTACACCTTC. Amino acids: CASSPRTAIYTF. The rearrangement links TRBV3-1 to TRBJ1-2, with a possible D match to TRBD1 (6 bases). Germline assignment: CDR1 LGHDT and CDR2 YNNKEL (reference sequence). Trimming stripped 4 bases from V and 10 bases from J, with 13 bases between. The CDR3 contains 12 residues. The whole variable domain, filled in from reference TRBV3-1 and TRBJ1-2, reads DTAVSQTPKYLVTQMGNDKSIKCEQNLGHDTMYWYKQDSKKFLKIMFSYNNKELIINETVPNRFSPKSPDKAHLNLHINSLELGDSAVYFCASSPRTAIYTFGSGTRLTVV.